Sequencing of this TCR beta chain was carried out in a study of cytomegalovirus exposure and HLA in healthy donors. Notes on the study in general: Accounts indicate the classifier identified cytomegalovirus status with strong specificity and sensitivity.

The CDR3 is 15 residues long. Germline-derived CDR1 and CDR2 are SGHTA and FQGTGA. The V end was cut by 5 bases, the J end by 0 bases, with 11 bases between. Amplification used 60 Vbeta primers and 13 Jbeta primers. The assay was immunoSEQ multiplex PCR, and TCRdb's table has in-frame clones only and misses some. Counted here are about 100,000 clones, 70% to 80% occurring once; the ten biggest clones make up roughly 4.9%. In regard to this clone: The antigen remains undetermined.

The origin of this receptor is a female donor in good health and CMV-seropositive. The sequencing sample was made of PBMCs. The J gene is TRBJ2-1, the V gene TRBV7-3; D is uncertain. CDR3 nucleotides: TGTGCCAGCAGCGCGACCGCTAGCTCCTACAATGAGCAGTTCTTC. Its protein is CASSATASSYNEQFF.